A single sample gave rise to the 21 T cell receptor beta chains below, sequenced in a study of vaccination and CD4 T cells after COVID-19. The Oncomine TCR Beta short-read assay sequenced DNA from cultured CD4+ T cells. MiXCR, applied by TCRdb to the PCR reads, yields one record per CDR3 protein. The sample lists 15,000 to 25,000 distinct CDR3 sequences; 50% to 70% were seen once. These TCRs are of unknown antigen specificity. As to treatment: roughly ten-day PBMC culture with coronavirus spike peptide pools or control peptides (ViraFEST assay). Source: CD4+ T cells from blood, cultured in vitro, taken after SARS-CoV-2 vaccination. These receptor sequences come from a human donor who had recovered from COVID-19.

The J gene is TRBJ2-1, the V gene TRBV11-1; 10 bases match TRBD2. V lost 4 bases, J lost 8 bases, and 8 bases stayed unmatched. The germline V gene has CDR1 SGHAT and CDR2 FQDESV (reference sequence). The CDR3 is made up of 15 amino acids. CDR3 protein: CASSSRTSGVDEQFF. Here the CDR3 DNA reads TGTGCCAGCAGCTCCCGGACTAGCGGTGTCGATGAGCAGTTCTTC.

This clonotype was observed once. Here the CDR3 DNA reads TGTGCCAGCAGCCCGTCGGGGCCCCAGTTCTTC. Protein: CASSPSGPQFF. V is TRBV7-2 and J is TRBJ2-1; D assignment may be TRBD1 or TRBD2 (5 bases each). This CDR3 is 11 amino acids long. Trimming shortened V by 5 bases and J by 13 bases, and 12 bases separated the two germline ends. Germline CDR1 SGHTA, CDR2 FQGNSA.

In nucleotides, the CDR3 is TGTGCCAGCAGTTACAGAGGGACCAATTTGAACACTGAAGCTTTCTTT. It codes for CASSYRGTNLNTEAFF. This chain joins TRBV6-5 and TRBJ1-1; tentative D call: TRBD1 (5 bases). V dropped 2 bases and J dropped 0 bases, with 13 bases sitting between them. The CDR3 extends over 16 amino acids. Germline loops: CDR1 MNHEY, CDR2 SVGAGI.

V gene TRBV27 combines with J gene TRBJ1-4, with a possible D match to TRBD1 (6 bases). The V and J ends lost 6 bases and 2 bases respectively, with 13 bases between them. Germline V CDR1 and CDR2: MNHEY, SMNVEV (reference sequence). The CDR3 runs 15 residues. For the CDR3, the DNA is TGTGCCAGCAGCCCCAACAGGGCTACTAATGAAAAACTGTTTTTT. It codes for CASSPNRATNEKLFF. Complete variable domain (other parts from reference TRBV27 and TRBJ1-4): EAQVTQNPRYLITVTGKKLTVTCSQNMNHEYMSWYRQDPGLGLRQIYYSMNVEVTDKGDVPEGYKVSRKEKRNFPLILESPSPNQTSLYFCASSPNRATNEKLFFGSGTQLSVL.

This rearrangement joins TRBV19 to TRBJ2-3; D perhaps matches TRBD1 (6 bases). Trimming left V 5 bases short and J 4 bases short, with 16 bases between. Germline-derived CDR1 and CDR2 are LNHDA and SQIVND (reference sequence). The CDR3 loop spans 15 amino acids. CDR3 nucleotide sequence: TGTGCCAGTAGTTCGAACAGGGCTCCAGCAGATACGCAGTATTTT. It codes for CASSSNRAPADTQYF. The full variable domain, its missing parts supplied by reference TRBV19 and TRBJ2-3, is DGGITQSPKYLFRKEGQNVTLSCEQNLNHDAMYWYRQDPGQGLRLIYYSQIVNDFQKGDIAEGYSVSREKKESFPLTVTSAQKNPTAFYLCASSSNRAPADTQYFGPGTRLTVL.

The CDR3 nucleotides are TGTGCCAGCAGTTTTATCGGGGACCCCGGGGCCAACGTCCTGACTTTC. Residues: CASSFIGDPGANVLTF. The chain carries TRBV27 and TRBJ2-6; perhaps D is TRBD1 or TRBD2 (5 bases each). CDR3 length: 16 residues. Trimming cost V 3 bases and J 4 bases, with 13 bases left between them. From germline, CDR1 is MNHEY and CDR2 SMNVEV (reference sequence).

The CDR3 loop reads CSARPVGRDYGYTF. In DNA form, the CDR3 reads TGCAGTGCTCGGCCAGTCGGGAGGGACTATGGCTACACCTTC. The chain uses TRBV20-1 and TRBJ1-2; D unclear. V gave up 5 bases and J gave up 3 bases, with 16 bases separating them. The CDR3 runs to 14 residues. Germline CDR1 reads DFQATT; CDR2 reads SNEGSKA (reference sequence).

V usage is TRBV10-1 and J usage is TRBJ1-1, with 9 bases lining up with TRBD1. The CDR3 contains 17 residues. V shed 3 bases, J shed 4 bases, and the junction held 12 bases outside the gene matches. Germline CDR1 is WNHNN and CDR2 is SYGVQD (reference sequence). The CDR3 protein is CASSEARGGQGATEAFF. In DNA, the CDR3 is TGCGCCAGCAGTGAAGCCAGGGGGGGACAGGGAGCCACTGAAGCTTTCTTT.

The chain couples TRBV11-2 to TRBJ1-2, with a possible D match to TRBD1 (5 bases). With 6 bases removed from V and 0 bases from J, the gap between germline ends came to 11 bases. Germline V gene sequence: CDR1 SGHAT, CDR2 FQNNGV. CDR3 length: 14 amino acids. CDR3 sequence reads: CASSRAGSNYGYTF. CDR3 nucleotides: TGTGCCAGCAGTCGGGCAGGGTCTAACTATGGCTACACCTTC.

This rearrangement joins TRBV2 to TRBJ1-5; D not certain. Germline CDR1 and CDR2: SNHLY and FYNNEI. This CDR3 is built from 16 residues. V lost 2 bases and J 1 base, leaving 12 bases between the germline ends. The CDR3: CASSERGYWSNQPQHF. The CDR3 bases are TGTGCCAGCAGTGAACGAGGGTATTGGAGCAATCAGCCCCAGCATTTT.

The rearrangement uses TRBV5-6 and TRBJ1-1, with 7 bases aligning to TRBD1. The CDR3 is 16 residues long. Trimming at V came to 3 bases and at J to 1 base, leaving 9 bases not matched to a gene. Germline V gene lookup returns CDR1 SGHDT and CDR2 YYEEEE. The CDR3 DNA sequence: TGTGCCAGCAGCTCCCACAGGGGACGCTGGAACACTGAAGCTTTCTTT. Translating it yields CASSSHRGRWNTEAFF.

This rearrangement joins TRBV24-1 to TRBJ1-3; 7 bases fit TRBD1. The V gene end was trimmed by 7 bases and the J gene end by 0 bases; junction bases not matched to a gene: 5. The germline V gene encodes CDR1 KGHDR and CDR2 SFDVKD. This CDR3 comprises 15 residues. Here the CDR3 DNA reads TGTGCCACCAGCGACAGGGACCGCTCTGGAAACACCATATATTTT. Amino acids: CATSDRDRSGNTIYF.

This sequence joins TRBV20-1 and TRBJ1-1; D is unresolved. The V end lost 0 bases, the J end lost 0 bases, and 8 bases lay between the germline ends. Germline CDR1 DFQATT, CDR2 SNEGSKA (reference sequence). There are 14 residues in the CDR3. CDR3 DNA sequence: TGCAGTGCTAGAGACTCTCAGTTGAACACTGAAGCTTTCTTT. Translated, it gives CSARDSQLNTEAFF.

This clonotype was observed a few times. The chain links TRBV11-2 to TRBJ2-5, with D possibly being TRBD2 (6 bases). The V and J ends lost 1 base and 2 bases respectively, with 20 bases between them. Germline V gene data show CDR1 as SGHAT and CDR2 as FQNNGV. CDR3 length: 18 residues. CDR3 bases: TGTGCCAGCAGCTTAGGGATTGTGGTCGGGGGAAGGCAAGAGACCCAGTACTTC. This encodes CASSLGIVVGGRQETQYF.

This sequence joins TRBV20-1 and TRBJ2-1; the match to TRBD2 covers 13 bases. After removal of 6 bases from V and 1 base from J, the junction contained 12 bases not matched to a gene. CDR1 is DFQATT and CDR2 is SNEGSKA in the germline V gene (reference sequence). The CDR3 contains 18 residues. For the CDR3, the DNA is TGCAGTGCCACCTTGACTAGCGGGGGGCCCAGGTCCTACAATGAGCAGTTCTTC. It yields the protein CSATLTSGGPRSYNEQFF.

The chain has TRBV7-2 and TRBJ2-1; TRBD1 matches at 9 bases. In germline, CDR1 is SGHTA, CDR2 FQGNSA. Unmatched junction bases numbered 8, after V lost 1 base and J lost 10 bases. CDR3 length equals 15 residues. CDR3 nucleotide sequence: TGTGCCAGCAGCTTAGGAGGGACAGGGCCAGGGGAGCAGTTCTTC. It translates to CASSLGGTGPGEQFF.

This clonotype was observed a handful of times. V gene TRBV12-3 or TRBV12-4 combines with J gene TRBJ1-6, with a tentative D call TRBD1 (5 bases). Trimming removed 0 bases from V and 8 bases from J, with 11 bases in between. The CDR3 is made up of 15 amino acids. The CDR3 loop is CASSLARGNDSPLHF. For the CDR3, the DNA is TGTGCCAGCAGTTTAGCGCGGGGGAACGATTCACCCCTCCACTTT.

This clonotype was counted a single time. This chain connects TRBV2 to TRBJ1-5, with TRBD1 matching over 7 bases. The ends lost 9 bases at V and 4 bases at J; junction bases unmatched: 12. Germline-derived CDR1 and CDR2 are SNHLY and FYNNEI. This CDR3 has 15 residues. DNA of the CDR3: TGTGCCAGTCAGGGGGGGACGGGAGCTAATCAGCCCCAGCATTTT. Translation: CASQGGTGANQPQHF.

The rearrangement joins TRBV6-1 to TRBJ1-5; tentative D call: TRBD1 (6 bases). Germline V gives CDR1 MNHNS, CDR2 SASEGT. This CDR3 comprises 14 residues. Trimming shortened V by 6 bases and J by 4 bases, and 13 bases separated the two germline ends. CDR3 coding DNA: TGTGCCAGCAGCCGTATACAGGGAAATCAGCCCCAGCATTTT. As protein: CASSRIQGNQPQHF.

A few counts support this clonotype. The chain couples TRBV6-1 to TRBJ1-6; 7 bases are shared with TRBD1. The junction had 32 bases not matched to a gene; V was cut back by 5 bases and J by 10 bases. The CDR3 extends over 22 amino acids. The germline CDR1 and CDR2 sequences are MNHNS and SASEGT. In DNA form, the CDR3 reads TGTGCCAGCAGTAGAGGACAAACCCTTCGCGACGGGACAGCCACCCGAAGGTCACCCCTCCACTTT. Its protein product is CASSRGQTLRDGTATRRSPLHF.

The chain has TRBV5-5 and TRBJ1-5; D perhaps matches TRBD1 (6 bases). The CDR3 is made up of 13 amino acids. V gave up 4 bases and J gave up 10 bases, with 15 bases separating them. Germline V gene lookup returns CDR1 SGHKS and CDR2 YYEKEE (reference sequence). The CDR3 sequence is CASSGGPGKPQHF. The CDR3 DNA reads TGTGCCAGCAGCGGGGGGCCAGGGAAACCCCAGCATTTT.